The next 5 T cell receptor beta chains were all read from a single sample in a study of cytomegalovirus exposure and HLA in healthy donors. PCR used 60 Vbeta primers and 13 Jbeta primers. TCRdb keeps only in-frame clones here, not all; method: immunoSEQ multiplex PCR. The table has about 130,000 clones, approximately 72% seen once. Source material: PBMCs. All receptors come from a human donor in good health.

The chain joins TRBV4-2 to TRBJ1-2; 8 nucleotides match TRBD1. This CDR3 spans 16 amino acids. V lost 1 base and J lost 2; bases outside the gene matches: 6. Germline V lookup: CDR1 LGHNA, CDR2 YNFKEQ. As DNA, the CDR3 is TGTGCCAGCAGCCAAGCCCCGGACAGGGAGAACTATGGCTACACCTTC. Residues: CASSQAPDRENYGYTF.

Regarding this clone: This sample includes further DNA sequences coding for the same CDR3. The J gene is TRBJ1-3, the V gene TRBV11-3; 10 bases align to TRBD1. Germline lookup yields CDR1 SGHNT and CDR2 YENEEA. Losses at the gene ends were 5 bases for V and 4 bases for J; bases not matched to a gene: 5. This CDR3 has 15 amino acids. CDR3 in amino acids: CASSPGQGPGNTIYF. Here the CDR3 DNA reads TGTGCCAGCAGCCCGGGACAGGGGCCAGGAAACACCATATATTTT.

This clone has just a few counts. The rearrangement uses TRBV1 and TRBJ2-2; the table's D call, TRBD2, was not checked against the DNA. TRBV1 is a documented pseudogene. This CDR3 is 20 amino acids long. CDR3 region: CTSSQDQGLAGGEDTGELFF. CDR3 nucleotide sequence: TGCACCAGCAGCCAAGATCAGGGACTAGCGGGAGGAGAGGACACCGGGGAGCTGTTTTTT.

This chain links TRBV10-3 with TRBJ1-5; TRBD1 matches at 7 bases. J was trimmed by 9 bases and V by 7 bases; bases with no gene match: 6. Germline lookup yields CDR1 ENHRY and CDR2 SYGVKD. CDR3 size: 12 residues. The CDR3 loop is CAIKGAGGPQHF. CDR3 bases: TGTGCCATCAAGGGGGCCGGAGGGCCCCAGCATTTT.

The chain uses TRBV5-1 and TRBJ1-1; 9 bases align to TRBD1. V lost 4 bases, J lost 5 bases, and 6 bases stayed unmatched. CDR1 is SGHRS, CDR2 YFSETQ, per germline. This CDR3 contains 14 residues. The CDR3 nucleotides are TGCGCCAGCAGCAACGGACAGGGGAGGACTGAAGCTTTCTTT. Translated: CASSNGQGRTEAFF.